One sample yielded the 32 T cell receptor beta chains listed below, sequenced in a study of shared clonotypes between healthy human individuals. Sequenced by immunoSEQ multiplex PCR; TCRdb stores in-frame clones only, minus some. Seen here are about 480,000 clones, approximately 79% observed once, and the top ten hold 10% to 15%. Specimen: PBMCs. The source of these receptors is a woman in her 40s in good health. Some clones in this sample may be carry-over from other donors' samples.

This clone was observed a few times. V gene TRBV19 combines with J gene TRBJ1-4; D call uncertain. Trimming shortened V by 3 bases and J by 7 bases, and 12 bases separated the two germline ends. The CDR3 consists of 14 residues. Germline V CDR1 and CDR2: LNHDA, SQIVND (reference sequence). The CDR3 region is CASSILTGSEKLFF. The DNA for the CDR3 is TGTGCCAGTAGTATTCTGACGGGCAGTGAAAAACTGTTTTTT.

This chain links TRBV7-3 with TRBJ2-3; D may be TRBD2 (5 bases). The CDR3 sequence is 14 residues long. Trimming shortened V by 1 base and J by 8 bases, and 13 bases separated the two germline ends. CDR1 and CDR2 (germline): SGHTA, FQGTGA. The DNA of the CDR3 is TGTGCCAGCAGCTTAAATGGGAGATGGAGTACGCAGTATTTT. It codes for CASSLNGRWSTQYF.

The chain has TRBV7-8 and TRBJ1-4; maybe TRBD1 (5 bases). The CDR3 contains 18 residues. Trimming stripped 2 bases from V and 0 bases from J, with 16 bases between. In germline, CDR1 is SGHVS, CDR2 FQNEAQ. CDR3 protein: CASSLPRGSGATNEKLFF. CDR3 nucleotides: TGTGCCAGCAGCTTACCCCGGGGGTCGGGGGCAACTAATGAAAAACTGTTTTTT.

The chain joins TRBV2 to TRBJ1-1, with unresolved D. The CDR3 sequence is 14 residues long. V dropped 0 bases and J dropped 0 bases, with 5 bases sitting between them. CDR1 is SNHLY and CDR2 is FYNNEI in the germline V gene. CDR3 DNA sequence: TGTGCCAGCAGTGAAGCGAACATGAACACTGAAGCTTTCTTT. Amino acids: CASSEANMNTEAFF.

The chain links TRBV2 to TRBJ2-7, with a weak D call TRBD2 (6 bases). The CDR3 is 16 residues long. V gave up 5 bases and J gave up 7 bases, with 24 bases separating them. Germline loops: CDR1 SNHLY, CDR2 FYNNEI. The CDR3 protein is CASSFGAAGFLVEQYF. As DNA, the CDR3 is TGTGCCAGCAGTTTCGGTGCAGCGGGTTTTCTGGTAGAGCAGTACTTC. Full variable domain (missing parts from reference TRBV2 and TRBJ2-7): EPEVTQTPSHQVTQMGQEVILRCVPISNHLYFYWYRQILGQKVEFLVSFYNNEISEKSEIFDDQFSVERPDGSNFTLKIRSTKLEDSAMYFCASSFGAAGFLVEQYFGPGTRLTVT.

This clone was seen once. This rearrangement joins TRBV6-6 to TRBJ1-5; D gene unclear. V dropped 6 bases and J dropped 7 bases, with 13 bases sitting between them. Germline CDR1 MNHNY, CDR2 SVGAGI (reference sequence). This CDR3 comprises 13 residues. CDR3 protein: CASRRGLEQPQHF. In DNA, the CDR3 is TGTGCCAGCAGGCGTGGGCTTGAGCAGCCCCAGCATTTT.

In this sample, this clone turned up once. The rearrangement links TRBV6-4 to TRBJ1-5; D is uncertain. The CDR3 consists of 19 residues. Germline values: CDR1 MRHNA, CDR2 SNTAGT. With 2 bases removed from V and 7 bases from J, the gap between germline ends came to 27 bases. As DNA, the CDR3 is TGTGCCAGCAGTGACCCCACGTTTGACGAGTATGGGTCGGGACAGCCCCAGCATTTT. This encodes CASSDPTFDEYGSGQPQHF.

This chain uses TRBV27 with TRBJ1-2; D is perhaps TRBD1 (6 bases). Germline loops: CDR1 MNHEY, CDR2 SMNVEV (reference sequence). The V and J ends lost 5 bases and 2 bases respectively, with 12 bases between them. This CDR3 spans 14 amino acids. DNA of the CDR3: TGTGCCAGCAGTCCCGGACAGAGCAACTATGGCTACACCTTC. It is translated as CASSPGQSNYGYTF.

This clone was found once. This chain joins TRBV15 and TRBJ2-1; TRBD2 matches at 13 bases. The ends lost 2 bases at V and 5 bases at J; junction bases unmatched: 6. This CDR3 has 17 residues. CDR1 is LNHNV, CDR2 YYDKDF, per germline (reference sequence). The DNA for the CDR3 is TGTGCCACCAGCAGATCTGGGACTAGCGGGATAGACAATGAGCAGTTCTTC. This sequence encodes CATSRSGTSGIDNEQFF.

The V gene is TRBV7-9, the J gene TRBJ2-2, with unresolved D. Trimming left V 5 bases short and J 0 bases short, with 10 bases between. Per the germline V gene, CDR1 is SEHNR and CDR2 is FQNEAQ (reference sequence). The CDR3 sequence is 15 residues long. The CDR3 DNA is TGTGCCAGCAGCGCCCCCGTAGCGAACACCGGGGAGCTGTTTTTT. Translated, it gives CASSAPVANTGELFF.

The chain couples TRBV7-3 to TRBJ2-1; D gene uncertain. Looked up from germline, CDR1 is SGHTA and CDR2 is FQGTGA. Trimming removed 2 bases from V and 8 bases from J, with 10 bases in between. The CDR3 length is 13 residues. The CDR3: CASSLGVVDEQFF. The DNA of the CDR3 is TGTGCCAGCAGCTTAGGGGTTGTCGATGAGCAGTTCTTC.

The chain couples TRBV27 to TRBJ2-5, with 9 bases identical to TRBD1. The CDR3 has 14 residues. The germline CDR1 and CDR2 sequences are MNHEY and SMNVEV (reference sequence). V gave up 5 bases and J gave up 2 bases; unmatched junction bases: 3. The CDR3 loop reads CASSEDRGQETQYF. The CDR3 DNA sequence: TGTGCCAGCAGTGAGGACAGGGGACAAGAGACCCAGTACTTC.

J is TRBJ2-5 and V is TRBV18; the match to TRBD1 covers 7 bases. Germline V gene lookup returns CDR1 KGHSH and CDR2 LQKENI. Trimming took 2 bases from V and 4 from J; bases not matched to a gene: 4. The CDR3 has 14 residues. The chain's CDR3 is CASSPDRARETQYF. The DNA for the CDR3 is TGTGCCAGCTCACCAGACAGGGCCCGAGAGACCCAGTACTTC. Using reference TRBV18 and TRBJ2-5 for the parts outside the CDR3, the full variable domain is NAGVMQNPRHLVRRRGQEARLRCSPMKGHSHVYWYRQLPEEGLKFMVYLQKENIIDESGMPKERFSAEFPKEGPSILRIQQVVRGDSAAYFCASSPDRARETQYFGPGTRLLVL.

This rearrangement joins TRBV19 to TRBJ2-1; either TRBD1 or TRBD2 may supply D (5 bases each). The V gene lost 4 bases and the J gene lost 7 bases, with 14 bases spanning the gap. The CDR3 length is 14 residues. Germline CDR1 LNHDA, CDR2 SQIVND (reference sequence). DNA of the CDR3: TGTGCCAGTAGTACGGCCGGGACCGAGAATGAGCAGTTCTTC. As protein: CASSTAGTENEQFF.

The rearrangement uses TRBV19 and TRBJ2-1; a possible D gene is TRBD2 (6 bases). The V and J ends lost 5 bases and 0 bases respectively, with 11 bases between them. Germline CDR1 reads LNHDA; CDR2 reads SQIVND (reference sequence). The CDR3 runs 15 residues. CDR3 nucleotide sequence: TGTGCCAGTAGTGGGGCGGGGAGCTCCTACAATGAGCAGTTCTTC. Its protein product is CASSGAGSSYNEQFF. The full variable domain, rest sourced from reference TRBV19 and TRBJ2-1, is DGGITQSPKYLFRKEGQNVTLSCEQNLNHDAMYWYRQDPGQGLRLIYYSQIVNDFQKGDIAEGYSVSREKKESFPLTVTSAQKNPTAFYLCASSGAGSSYNEQFFGPGTRLTVL.

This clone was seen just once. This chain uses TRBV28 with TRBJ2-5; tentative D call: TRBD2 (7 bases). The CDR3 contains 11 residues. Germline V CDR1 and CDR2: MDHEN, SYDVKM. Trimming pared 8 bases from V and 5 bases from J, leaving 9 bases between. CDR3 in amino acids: CASGRGETQYF. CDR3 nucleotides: TGTGCCAGCGGGAGGGGGGAGACCCAGTACTTC.

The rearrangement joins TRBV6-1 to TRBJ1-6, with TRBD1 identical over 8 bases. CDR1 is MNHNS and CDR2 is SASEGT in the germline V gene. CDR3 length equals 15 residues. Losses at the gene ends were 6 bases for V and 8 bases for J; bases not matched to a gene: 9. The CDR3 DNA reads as TGTGCCAGCAGCTGGACAGGGCGTCAGGATTCACCCCTCCACTTT. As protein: CASSWTGRQDSPLHF.

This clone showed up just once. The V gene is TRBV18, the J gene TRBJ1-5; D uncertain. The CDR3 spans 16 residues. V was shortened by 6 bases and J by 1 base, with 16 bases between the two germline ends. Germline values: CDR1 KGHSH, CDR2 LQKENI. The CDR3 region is CASSPSQVGSNQPQHF. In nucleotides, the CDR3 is TGTGCCAGCTCCCCAAGCCAAGTGGGGAGCAATCAGCCCCAGCATTTT.

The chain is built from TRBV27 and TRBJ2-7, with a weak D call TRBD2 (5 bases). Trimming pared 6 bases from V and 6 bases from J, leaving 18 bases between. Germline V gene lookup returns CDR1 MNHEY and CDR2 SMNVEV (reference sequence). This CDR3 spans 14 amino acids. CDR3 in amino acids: CASRGGLLGAEQYF. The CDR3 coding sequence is TGTGCCAGCAGAGGAGGTCTCCTCGGAGCCGAGCAGTACTTC.

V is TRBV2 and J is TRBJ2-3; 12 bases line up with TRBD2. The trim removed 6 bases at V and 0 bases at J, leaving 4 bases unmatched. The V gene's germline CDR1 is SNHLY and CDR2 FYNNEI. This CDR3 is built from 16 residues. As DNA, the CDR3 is TGTGCCAGCAGAACCGGGACTAGCGGGAGCACAGATACGCAGTATTTT. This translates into CASRTGTSGSTDTQYF.

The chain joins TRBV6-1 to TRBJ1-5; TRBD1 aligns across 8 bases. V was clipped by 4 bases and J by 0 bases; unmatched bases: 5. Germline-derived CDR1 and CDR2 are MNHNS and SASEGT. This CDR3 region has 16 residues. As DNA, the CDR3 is TGTGCCAGCAGTGGGACTGACAGGGGTAGCAATCAGCCCCAGCATTTT. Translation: CASSGTDRGSNQPQHF.

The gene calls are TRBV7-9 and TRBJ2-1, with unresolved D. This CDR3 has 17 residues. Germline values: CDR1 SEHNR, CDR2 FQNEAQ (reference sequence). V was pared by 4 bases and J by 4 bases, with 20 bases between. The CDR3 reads CASSSRTWPDSYNEQFF. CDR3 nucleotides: TGTGCCAGCAGCTCTCGGACGTGGCCCGATTCATACAATGAGCAGTTCTTC.

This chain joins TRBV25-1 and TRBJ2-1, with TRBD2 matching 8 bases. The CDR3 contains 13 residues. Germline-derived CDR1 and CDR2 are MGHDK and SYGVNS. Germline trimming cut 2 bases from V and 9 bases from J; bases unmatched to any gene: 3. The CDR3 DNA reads TGTGCCAGCAGTGAAGGCCGGGGGGGTGAGCAGTTCTTC. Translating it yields CASSEGRGGEQFF.

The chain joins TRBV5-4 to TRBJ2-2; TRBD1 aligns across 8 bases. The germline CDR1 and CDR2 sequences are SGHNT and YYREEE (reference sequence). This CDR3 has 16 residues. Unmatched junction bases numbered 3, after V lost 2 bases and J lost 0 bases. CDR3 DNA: TGTGCCAGCAGCTTTGCAGGGGGCGCGAACACCGGGGAGCTGTTTTTT. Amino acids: CASSFAGGANTGELFF.

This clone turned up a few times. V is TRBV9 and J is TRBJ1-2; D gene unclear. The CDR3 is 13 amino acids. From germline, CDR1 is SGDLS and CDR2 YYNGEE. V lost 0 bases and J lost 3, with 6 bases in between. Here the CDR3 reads CASSVGQDYGYTF. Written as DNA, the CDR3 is TGTGCCAGCAGCGTAGGGCAGGACTATGGCTACACCTTC.

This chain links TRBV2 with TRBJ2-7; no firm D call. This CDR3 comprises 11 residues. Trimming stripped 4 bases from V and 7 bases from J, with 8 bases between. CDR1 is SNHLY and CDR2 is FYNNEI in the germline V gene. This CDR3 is CASSGSREQYF. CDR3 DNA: TGTGCCAGCAGTGGGTCCCGGGAGCAGTACTTC.

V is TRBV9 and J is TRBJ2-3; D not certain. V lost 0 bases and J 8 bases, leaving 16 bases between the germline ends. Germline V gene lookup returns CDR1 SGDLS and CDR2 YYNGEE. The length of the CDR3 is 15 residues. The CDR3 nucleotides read TGTGCCAGCAGCGTAGCACATACCGGACGGGTTACGCAGTATTTT. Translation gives CASSVAHTGRVTQYF. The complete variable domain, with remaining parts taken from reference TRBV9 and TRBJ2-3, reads DSGVTQTPKHLITATGQRVTLRCSPRSGDLSVYWYQQSLDQGLQFLIQYYNGEERAKGNILERFSAQQFPDLHSELNLSSLELGDSALYFCASSVAHTGRVTQYFGPGTRLTVL.

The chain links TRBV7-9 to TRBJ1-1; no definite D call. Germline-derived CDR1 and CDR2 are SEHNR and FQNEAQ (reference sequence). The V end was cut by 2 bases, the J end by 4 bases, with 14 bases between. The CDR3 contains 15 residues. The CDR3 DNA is TGTGCCAGCAGCTTACATAATAGTGGTGGCACTGAAGCTTTCTTT. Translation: CASSLHNSGGTEAFF.

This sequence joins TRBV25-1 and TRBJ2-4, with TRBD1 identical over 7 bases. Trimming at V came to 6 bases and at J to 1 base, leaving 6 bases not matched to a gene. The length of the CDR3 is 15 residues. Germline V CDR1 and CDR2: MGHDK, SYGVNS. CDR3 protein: CASSLDREAKNIQYF. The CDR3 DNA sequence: TGTGCCAGCAGCCTAGACAGGGAGGCCAAAAACATTCAGTACTTC. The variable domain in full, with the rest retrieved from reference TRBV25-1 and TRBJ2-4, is EADIYQTPRYLVIGTGKKITLECSQTMGHDKMYWYQQDPGMELHLIHYSYGVNSTEKGDLSSESTVSRIRTEHFPLTLESARPSHTSQYLCASSLDREAKNIQYFGAGTRLSVL.

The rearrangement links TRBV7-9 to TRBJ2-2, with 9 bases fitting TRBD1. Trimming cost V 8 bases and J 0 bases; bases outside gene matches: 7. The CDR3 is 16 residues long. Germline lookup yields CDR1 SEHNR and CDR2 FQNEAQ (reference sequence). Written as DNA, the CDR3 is TGTGCCAGCGGGGACAGGGCAACCCCGAACACCGGGGAGCTGTTTTTT. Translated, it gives CASGDRATPNTGELFF.

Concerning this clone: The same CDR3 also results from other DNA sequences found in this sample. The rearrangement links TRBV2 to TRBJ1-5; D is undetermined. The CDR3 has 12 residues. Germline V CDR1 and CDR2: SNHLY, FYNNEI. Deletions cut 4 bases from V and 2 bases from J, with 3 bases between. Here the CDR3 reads CASSGGNQPQHF. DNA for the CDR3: TGTGCCAGCAGTGGGGGCAATCAGCCCCAGCATTTT.

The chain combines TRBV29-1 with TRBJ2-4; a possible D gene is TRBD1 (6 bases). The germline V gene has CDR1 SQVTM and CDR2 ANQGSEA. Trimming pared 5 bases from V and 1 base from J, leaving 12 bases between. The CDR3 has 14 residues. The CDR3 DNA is TGCAGCGTTTGGACAAGGGGGGCCAAAAACATTCAGTACTTC. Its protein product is CSVWTRGAKNIQYF. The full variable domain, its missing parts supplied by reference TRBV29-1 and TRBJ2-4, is SAVISQKPSRDICQRGTSLTIQCQVDSQVTMMFWYRQQPGQSLTLIATANQGSEATYESGFVIDKFPISRPNLTFSTLTVSNMSPEDSSIYLCSVWTRGAKNIQYFGAGTRLSVL.